This T cell receptor beta chain appears in the sequencing data of a study of OX40 agonist ivuxolimab in advanced cancers. At the level of the study: One patient with hepatocellular carcinoma and two with cutaneous melanoma, three in all, had partial responses.

The V and J ends lost 5 bases and 4 bases respectively, with 9 bases between them. The CDR3 consists of 12 residues. CDR1 is MNHNY, CDR2 SVGAGI, per germline (reference sequence). Points on this clone: Antigen: not known.

Study-wide points: At 0.1 to 3.0 mg/kg and by week 6, CD4+ and CD8+ T cells in the blood had expanded clonally.

TCRdb keeps only in-frame clones here, not all; method: immunoSEQ multiplex PCR. This sample carries approximately 58,000 clones, about four fifths of them seen once, and the ten largest clones take 2% to 2.5%. The sequences come from CD4+ or CD8+ T cells sorted from blood, collected in a trial of the OX40 agonist ivuxolimab. The origin of this receptor is an adult with an advanced solid tumor such as melanoma, head and neck, liver or kidney cancer. The genes are TRBV6-6 and TRBJ2-7; D ambiguous. CDR3 sequence: CASSVDGYEQYF. In DNA, the CDR3 is TGTGCCAGCAGTGTGGACGGGTACGAGCAGTACTTC.